The 32 T cell receptor beta chains in this list originate from one sample, sequenced in a study of Ad26.COV2.S vaccination and SARS-CoV-2 variants. Documented treatment: approximately 18 received Ad26.COV2.S at low or high dose, single or two shots; roughly 5 received placebo; per-sample allocation not given. Sampling was done on day 63 after the first vaccine or placebo injection. Sequenced by immunoSEQ multiplex PCR; TCRdb stores in-frame clones only, minus some. This sample has around 400,000 clones, with about 83% found just once. The sequences come from peripheral blood, collected in a trial of Ad26.COV2.S vaccine versus placebo. These receptors all stem from a person aged 18-65 years who received the Ad26.COV2.S COVID-19 vaccine or a placebo.

The J gene is TRBJ1-4, the V gene TRBV7-9, with TRBD1 identical over 8 bases. The V gene's germline CDR1 is SEHNR and CDR2 FQNEAQ (reference sequence). The V segment lost 8 bases and the J segment 2 bases; nucleotides outside the gene matches: 7. CDR3 length: 15 residues. The DNA for the CDR3 is TGTGCCAGCCGCGTTTCAGGGGGCACTAATGAAAAACTGTTTTTT. It encodes CASRVSGGTNEKLFF.

The CDR3, as DNA: TGTGCCAGCAGCTTAGGCCCTTCAAAGGGTGAGCAGTTCTTC. Its protein is CASSLGPSKGEQFF. V is TRBV11-3 and J is TRBJ2-1; D call uncertain. The CDR3 length is 14 residues. The germline V gene has CDR1 SGHNT and CDR2 YENEEA. Deletions cut 1 base from V and 9 bases from J, with 13 bases between.

V is TRBV29-1 and J is TRBJ1-2, with D maybe TRBD1 (6 bases). Trimming shortened V by 5 bases and J by 8 bases, and 12 bases separated the two germline ends. The CDR3 has 11 amino acids. The germline V gene has CDR1 SQVTM and CDR2 ANQGSEA. The CDR3 here is CSVYREWGYTF. Here the CDR3 DNA reads TGCAGCGTTTACAGGGAATGGGGCTACACCTTC.

The V and J genes are TRBV5-6 and TRBJ2-1; D call uncertain. The V and J ends lost 4 bases and 12 bases respectively, with 11 bases between them. The CDR3 loop spans 11 amino acids. CDR1 SGHDT and CDR2 YYEEEE come from the germline V gene. The CDR3 nucleotides are TGTGCCAGCAGCATAGACACAAGGCAGTTCTTC. Translated, it gives CASSIDTRQFF.

This clone was found once. V usage is TRBV5-6 and J usage is TRBJ1-2, with TRBD1 as a possible D gene (6 bases). There are 13 residues in the CDR3. Trimming left V 7 bases short and J 4 bases short, with 14 bases between. Germline CDR1 is SGHDT and CDR2 is YYEEEE. The CDR3 region is CASRSGGGYGYTF. The DNA for the CDR3 is TGTGCCAGCCGCTCGGGGGGCGGCTATGGCTACACCTTC.

The chain is built from TRBV24-1 and TRBJ2-3, with D unclear. The V end lost 1 base, the J end lost 2 bases, and 3 bases lay between the germline ends. From germline, CDR1 is KGHDR and CDR2 SFDVKD. The CDR3 covers 13 residues. CDR3 in amino acids: CATSDLFTDTQYF. CDR3 coding DNA: TGTGCCACCAGTGATTTATTCACAGATACGCAGTATTTT.

This clone showed up just a few times. The same CDR3 also results from other DNA sequences found in this sample. This rearrangement joins TRBV19 to TRBJ1-5; D is perhaps TRBD1 (5 bases). Trimming removed 2 bases from V and 2 bases from J, with 7 bases in between. Germline CDR1 reads LNHDA; CDR2 reads SQIVND (reference sequence). The CDR3 extends over 14 amino acids. CDR3 sequence: CASSIRDGNQPQHF. DNA of the CDR3: TGTGCCAGTAGTATAAGGGACGGCAATCAGCCCCAGCATTTT.

This rearrangement joins TRBV24-1 to TRBJ2-3; TRBD2 aligns across 10 bases. The CDR3 spans 14 residues. Losses at the gene ends were 5 bases for V and 5 bases for J; bases not matched to a gene: 3. From germline, CDR1 is KGHDR and CDR2 SFDVKD. The DNA for the CDR3 is TGTGCCACCAGTGTCAGCGGGGGGGAAGATACGCAGTATTTT. Translating gives CATSVSGGEDTQYF.

The J gene is TRBJ2-3, the V gene TRBV21-1; TRBD2, the table's D call, lacks a check against the DNA. TRBV21-1 is reported as a pseudogene. This CDR3 region has 17 residues. The CDR3 nucleotides read TGTGCCAGCAGCAATCCCCTAGCGGGGAGCGGCACAGATACGCAGTATTTT. Translated: CASSNPLAGSGTDTQYF.

Notes on this clone: A much larger clone is a single base away; this may be a read error. The sample contains more than one DNA sequence encoding this CDR3. The CDR3 bases are TGTGCCAGCAGTTTGACAGGGAACACTGAAGCTTTCTTT. Translating gives CASSLTGNTEAFF. The chain is built from TRBV6-5 and TRBJ1-1; D is perhaps TRBD1 (6 bases). The germline V gene encodes CDR1 MNHEY and CDR2 SVGAGI. V shed 4 bases and J shed 1 base, with 7 bases lying between them. The CDR3 covers 13 residues.

This clone was picked up one time. V is TRBV7-6 and J is TRBJ2-5; 9 bases map to TRBD1. The V segment lost 5 bases and the J segment 8 bases; nucleotides outside the gene matches: 18. The CDR3 has 17 residues. The germline CDR1 and CDR2 sequences are SGHVS and FNYEAQ. In DNA, the CDR3 is TGTGCCAGCAGCCTTAACAGGGGGCCCACTTCGGGGGGAACCCAGTACTTC. Residues: CASSLNRGPTSGGTQYF.

The chain joins TRBV5-5 to TRBJ1-1, with D perhaps TRBD1 (5 bases). Germline V gene data show CDR1 as SGHKS and CDR2 as YYEKEE (reference sequence). The V and J ends lost 0 bases and 5 bases respectively, with 14 bases between them. CDR3 length: 15 residues. The DNA for the CDR3 is TGTGCCAGCAGCTTGGTCAGGGTAATCAGGACTGAAGCTTTCTTT. This translates into CASSLVRVIRTEAFF.

This clone was found once. The V call is TRBV10-2, the J call TRBJ1-2, with D uncertain. V gave up 3 bases and J gave up 2 bases, with 7 bases separating them. This CDR3 has 13 amino acids. Germline CDR1 WSHSY, CDR2 SAAADI. The CDR3 DNA is TGCGCCAGCAGTGAAACCGGGAACTATGGCTACACCTTC. Protein: CASSETGNYGYTF.

The genes are TRBV4-2 and TRBJ2-1; a weak D match, TRBD2 (5 bases). In germline, CDR1 is LGHNA, CDR2 YNFKEQ. With 0 bases removed from V and 2 bases from J, the gap between germline ends came to 8 bases. The CDR3 contains 15 residues. The CDR3 DNA is TGTGCCAGCAGCCAAGAAAGCGGAGCCTACAATGAGCAGTTCTTC. It translates to CASSQESGAYNEQFF.

The chain couples TRBV19 to TRBJ1-1; D is undetermined. V was cut by 3 bases and J by 7 bases, with 9 bases left in between. This CDR3 is built from 12 residues. CDR1 is LNHDA and CDR2 is SQIVND in the germline V gene (reference sequence). DNA of the CDR3: TGTGCCAGTAGTATCAGGCCCCATGAAGCTTTCTTT. Amino acid sequence: CASSIRPHEAFF.

The genes are TRBV3-1 (or the pseudogene TRBV3-2) and TRBJ2-2; 8 bases match TRBD1. V lost 6 bases, J lost 4 bases, and 1 base stayed unmatched. Looked up from germline, CDR1 is LGHDT and CDR2 is YNNKEL (reference sequence). This CDR3 contains 13 residues. DNA for the CDR3: TGTGCCAGCAGTGACAGGGGCACCGGGGAGCTGTTTTTT. It translates to CASSDRGTGELFF.

This clone has only one observation. V and J are TRBV3-1 (or the pseudogene TRBV3-2) and TRBJ2-5, with D possibly TRBD1 on 6 matching bases. Germline lookup yields CDR1 LGHDT and CDR2 YNNKEL (reference sequence). This CDR3 is 14 amino acids long. Trimming removed 6 bases at V and 0 bases at J, with 11 bases between. The CDR3: CASRPGQNQETQYF. The CDR3 bases are TGTGCCAGCAGACCGGGACAAAACCAAGAGACCCAGTACTTC.

The V call is TRBV15, the J call TRBJ1-1; D gene unclear. Between the trimmed V and J ends, which lost 3 bases and 0 bases, there was a span of 8 bases. This CDR3 has 14 amino acids. In germline, CDR1 is LNHNV, CDR2 YYDKDF (reference sequence). Here the CDR3 DNA reads TGTGCCACCAGCAGTTCTGGGATGAACACTGAAGCTTTCTTT. Translation gives CATSSSGMNTEAFF.

The chain employs TRBV6-5 and TRBJ2-5, with a weak D call TRBD1 (5 bases). Deletions cut 4 bases from V and 5 bases from J, with 17 bases between. The CDR3 extends over 15 amino acids. CDR1 and CDR2 (germline): MNHEY, SVGAGI. The CDR3 is CASSLDKLGWETQYF. CDR3 DNA sequence: TGTGCCAGCAGTTTGGACAAATTGGGATGGGAGACCCAGTACTTC.

This clone appeared a single time. The DNA of the CDR3 is TGTGCCAGTACCGACAGGGGAACTGAAGCTTTCTTT. Its protein product is CASTDRGTEAFF. The chain couples TRBV19 to TRBJ1-1; TRBD1 matches at 8 bases. Per germline, CDR1 LNHDA and CDR2 SQIVND (reference sequence). The CDR3 runs to 12 residues. V lost 7 bases and J lost 5; bases outside the gene matches: 3.

This rearrangement joins TRBV9 to TRBJ2-5, with D possibly TRBD2 on 6 matching bases. V lost 2 bases and J 1 base, leaving 15 bases between the germline ends. The CDR3 covers 16 residues. Germline values: CDR1 SGDLS, CDR2 YYNGEE. CDR3 in DNA: TGTGCCAGCAGCGTTTTGGGTAGCGGTGCCCAAGAGACCCAGTACTTC. Translation: CASSVLGSGAQETQYF. Variable domain in full (rest from reference TRBV9 and TRBJ2-5): DSGVTQTPKHLITATGQRVTLRCSPRSGDLSVYWYQQSLDQGLQFLIQYYNGEERAKGNILERFSAQQFPDLHSELNLSSLELGDSALYFCASSVLGSGAQETQYFGPGTRLLVL.

The chain combines TRBV18 with TRBJ1-4; possibly TRBD1 for D (6 bases). Trimming removed 3 bases from V and 8 bases from J, with 13 bases in between. Germline values: CDR1 KGHSH, CDR2 LQKENI. This CDR3 has 14 residues. CDR3 DNA: TGTGCCAGCTCACCGGCAGGGGTTCAGGAAAAACTGTTTTTT. Amino acids: CASSPAGVQEKLFF.

This chain uses TRBV6-5 with TRBJ1-1; D not resolved. Trimming took off 0 bases at V and 2 bases at J, with 4 bases between the two ends. Germline assignment: CDR1 MNHEY and CDR2 SVGAGI. This CDR3 is 13 amino acids long. In DNA, the CDR3 is TGTGCCAGCAGTTACTCGAGCAACACTGAAGCTTTCTTT. Protein sequence: CASSYSSNTEAFF.

The chain uses TRBV5-4 and TRBJ1-3, with D possibly matching TRBD1 (6 bases). The germline V gene has CDR1 SGHNT and CDR2 YYREEE (reference sequence). Between the trimmed V and J ends, which lost 4 bases and 4 bases, there was a span of 21 bases. This CDR3 region has 17 residues. CDR3 loop: CASSGGGGSIAGNTIYF. CDR3 sequence (DNA): TGTGCCAGCAGCGGGGGGGGCGGCAGTATAGCGGGAAACACCATATATTTT.

The V gene is TRBV2, the J gene TRBJ1-2; 7 bases match TRBD1. This CDR3 comprises 15 residues. With V trimmed by 3 bases and J by 7 bases, 11 bases remained unmatched. CDR1 SNHLY and CDR2 FYNNEI come from the germline V gene. The CDR3 coding sequence is TGTGCCAGCAGTGATCCGACGACAGGGCCCTCTGGCTACACCTTC. This sequence encodes CASSDPTTGPSGYTF.

The genes are TRBV9 and TRBJ2-7; the D is unclear. The CDR3 has 14 residues. From germline, CDR1 is SGDLS and CDR2 YYNGEE. V was shortened by 0 bases and J by 1 base, with 8 bases between the two germline ends. DNA for the CDR3: TGTGCCAGCAGCGTAGCCCCTGAATCCTACGAGCAGTACTTC. It is translated as CASSVAPESYEQYF.

The chain employs TRBV7-7 and TRBJ2-1; perhaps TRBD1 as D (6 bases). This CDR3 comprises 14 residues. CDR1 is SSHAT, CDR2 FNYEAQ, per germline (reference sequence). V lost 5 bases and J lost 3, with 11 bases in between. The CDR3 is CASSRLGGYNEQFF. In DNA form, the CDR3 reads TGTGCCAGCAGCCGGTTAGGGGGCTACAATGAGCAGTTCTTC.

The rearrangement links TRBV27 to TRBJ2-2, with 11 bases identical to TRBD2. There are 15 residues in the CDR3. CDR1 and CDR2 (germline): MNHEY, SMNVEV (reference sequence). J was trimmed by 4 bases and V by 8 bases; bases with no gene match: 6. The CDR3, as DNA: TGTGCCAGCGGGAGACTAGCGGGAATCACCGGGGAGCTGTTTTTT. Translated, it gives CASGRLAGITGELFF.

The chain couples TRBV6-2 or TRBV6-3 to TRBJ1-1; tentatively, D is TRBD1 (5 bases). Germline V lookup: CDR1 MNHEY, CDR2 SVGEGT. Trimming took 0 bases from V and 3 from J, leaving 11 bases between them. The CDR3 is made up of 15 amino acids. CDR3 residues: CASSYSHGGDTEAFF. The DNA for the CDR3 is TGTGCCAGCAGTTACTCCCATGGGGGAGACACTGAAGCTTTCTTT.

The chain employs TRBV11-1 and TRBJ2-5, with D tentatively TRBD1 (6 bases). With 0 bases removed from V and 5 bases from J, the gap between germline ends came to 10 bases. The CDR3 consists of 14 residues. Germline V CDR1 and CDR2: SGHAT, FQDESV (reference sequence). The CDR3 loop reads CASSLAQGYETQYF. The DNA of the CDR3 is TGTGCCAGCAGCTTAGCACAGGGTTATGAGACCCAGTACTTC.

The chain has TRBV7-9 and TRBJ1-1, with TRBD1 as a possible D gene (5 bases). This CDR3 contains 14 residues. Trimming took off 4 bases at V and 1 base at J, with 10 bases between the two ends. Looked up from germline, CDR1 is SEHNR and CDR2 is FQNEAQ (reference sequence). In DNA, the CDR3 is TGTGCCAGCAGCTGGGGACTCCAGAACACTGAAGCTTTCTTT. Protein sequence: CASSWGLQNTEAFF.

The chain couples TRBV5-1 to TRBJ1-4; D perhaps matches TRBD1 (5 bases). V lost 5 bases to trimming and J lost 2 bases, with 13 bases between them. The germline V gene encodes CDR1 SGHRS and CDR2 YFSETQ. The CDR3 consists of 15 residues. In DNA form, the CDR3 reads TGCGCCAGCAGTGATCCAGGGTCGACTAATGAAAAACTGTTTTTT. Amino acid sequence: CASSDPGSTNEKLFF.